This TCR beta chain was recovered during a study of blood T cell repertoires in COVID-19. Overall study context: The study drew acute and convalescent COVID-19 samples from the United States, Italy and Spain. PBMCs, B-cell-depleted T cells, or T cells were the source of the cDNA or gDNA that made up the material.

The V gene's germline CDR1 is SGHTA and CDR2 FQGNSA. Trimming removed 4 bases from V and 5 bases from J, with 17 bases in between. This CDR3 comprises 15 residues. Authors' processing steps: Estimation of nucleated cell counts relied on the amplification of reference gene primers. Profiled with immunoSEQ multiplex PCR; TCRdb holds only in-frame clones, not every one. The V and J calls and clone size were taken over from that table, and D and trimming were inferred from the DNA. The profile shows over 85,000 clones, around 87% of them singletons. The source of this sequence is a woman aged 80 or over with acute or convalescent COVID-19. The chain is built from TRBV7-2 and TRBJ1-2, with D perhaps matching TRBD1 (5 bases). Source material: peripheral blood. The CDR3 DNA is TGTGCCAGCAGCTCCCCGGGTAAGGGGCTATATGGCTACACCTTC. It encodes CASSSPGKGLYGYTF.